The next 3 T cell receptor beta chains were all read from a single sample in a study of T-cell memory formation after mild COVID-19. MiXCR, run by TCRdb on the 5' RACE reads, gives a single entry per CDR3 protein. The sample records 400,000 or so distinct CDR3 sequences, 20% being singletons. Sequenced material: PBMCs or a T cell subset sorted from them (not recorded which). Receptors originate from an adult woman who had mild COVID-19 (a few samples of this study predate the infection). Cell type and time point are not known.

This clonotype was counted a few times. The chain carries TRBV7-8 and TRBJ2-7; 11 nucleotides match TRBD1. Germline V gives CDR1 SGHVS, CDR2 FQNEAQ. The V and J ends lost 5 bases and 9 bases, in that order; junction bases with no gene match: 3. The CDR3 is 12 amino acids. CDR3 residues: CASSLGQGGQYF. The CDR3, as DNA: TGTGCCAGCAGCCTGGGACAGGGGGGGCAGTACTTC.

The rearrangement joins TRBV3-1 to TRBJ2-5; 7 positions agree with TRBD2. The V gene end was trimmed by 1 base and the J gene end by 5 bases; junction bases not matched to a gene: 1. CDR3 length: 13 residues. Germline values: CDR1 LGHDT, CDR2 YNNKEL (reference sequence). The CDR3 loop reads CASSQGTRETQYF. CDR3 nucleotides: TGTGCCAGCAGCCAAGGGACTAGGGAGACCCAGTACTTC.

This clonotype came up a few times. This chain's CDR3 is CASSTGRGQGGYTF. The CDR3 DNA follows: TGTGCCAGCAGCACGGGCAGGGGGCAAGGTGGCTACACCTTC. This chain joins TRBV7-9 and TRBJ1-2, with 8 bases lining up with TRBD1. In germline, CDR1 is SEHNR, CDR2 FQNEAQ (reference sequence). With V trimmed by 5 bases and J by 7 bases, 9 bases remained unmatched. The CDR3 length is 14 residues.